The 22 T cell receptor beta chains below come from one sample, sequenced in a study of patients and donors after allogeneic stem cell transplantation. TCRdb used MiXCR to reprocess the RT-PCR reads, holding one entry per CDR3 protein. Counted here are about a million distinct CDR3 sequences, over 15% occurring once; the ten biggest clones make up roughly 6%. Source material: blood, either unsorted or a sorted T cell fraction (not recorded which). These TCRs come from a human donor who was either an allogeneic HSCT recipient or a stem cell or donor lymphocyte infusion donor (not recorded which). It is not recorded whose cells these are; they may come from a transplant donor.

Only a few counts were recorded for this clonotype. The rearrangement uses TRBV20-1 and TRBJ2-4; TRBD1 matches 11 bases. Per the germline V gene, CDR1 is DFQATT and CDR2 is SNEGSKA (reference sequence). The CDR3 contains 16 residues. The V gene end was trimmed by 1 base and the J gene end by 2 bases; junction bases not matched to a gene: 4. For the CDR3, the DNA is TGCAGTGCTAGAGTCGGACAGGGGGCAACCAAAAACATTCAGTACTTC. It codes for CSARVGQGATKNIQYF.

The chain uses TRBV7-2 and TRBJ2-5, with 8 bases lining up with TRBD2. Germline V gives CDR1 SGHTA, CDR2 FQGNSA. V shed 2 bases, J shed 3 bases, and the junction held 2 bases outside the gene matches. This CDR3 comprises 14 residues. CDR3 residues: CASSLNSGEETQYF. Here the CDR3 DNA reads TGTGCCAGCAGCTTAAATAGCGGGGAAGAGACCCAGTACTTC.

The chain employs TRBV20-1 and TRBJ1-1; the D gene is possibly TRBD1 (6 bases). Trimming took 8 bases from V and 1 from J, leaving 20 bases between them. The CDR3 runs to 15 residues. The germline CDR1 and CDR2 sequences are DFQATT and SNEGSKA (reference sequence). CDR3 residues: CSLRGGRTSNTEAFF. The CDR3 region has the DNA TGCAGTCTACGAGGGGGACGTACGTCGAACACTGAAGCTTTCTTT.

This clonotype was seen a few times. For the CDR3, the DNA is TGTGCCAGCAGTGAAGCTGGGACCTCCCGGTCCTATGGCTACACCTTC. This codes for CASSEAGTSRSYGYTF. The chain employs TRBV25-1 and TRBJ1-2, with D perhaps matching TRBD1 (5 bases). With 2 bases removed from V and 4 bases from J, the gap between germline ends came to 17 bases. CDR3 length: 16 residues. The V gene's germline CDR1 is MGHDK and CDR2 SYGVNS.

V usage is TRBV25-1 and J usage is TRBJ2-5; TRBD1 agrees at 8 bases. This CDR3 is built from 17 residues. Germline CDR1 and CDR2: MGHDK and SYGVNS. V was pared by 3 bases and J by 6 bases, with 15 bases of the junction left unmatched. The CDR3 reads CASSDNPGTGFRKTQYF. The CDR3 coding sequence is TGTGCCAGCAGTGATAACCCCGGGACAGGTTTTAGAAAGACCCAGTACTTC. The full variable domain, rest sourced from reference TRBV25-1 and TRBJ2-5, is EADIYQTPRYLVIGTGKKITLECSQTMGHDKMYWYQQDPGMELHLIHYSYGVNSTEKGDLSSESTVSRIRTEHFPLTLESARPSHTSQYLCASSDNPGTGFRKTQYFGPGTRLLVL.

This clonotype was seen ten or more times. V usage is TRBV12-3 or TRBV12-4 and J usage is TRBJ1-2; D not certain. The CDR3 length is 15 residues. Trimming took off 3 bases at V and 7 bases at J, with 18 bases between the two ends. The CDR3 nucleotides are TGTGCCAGCAGTTTTTCTTGGGCAGAAGCGAGTGGCTACACCTTC. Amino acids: CASSFSWAEASGYTF.

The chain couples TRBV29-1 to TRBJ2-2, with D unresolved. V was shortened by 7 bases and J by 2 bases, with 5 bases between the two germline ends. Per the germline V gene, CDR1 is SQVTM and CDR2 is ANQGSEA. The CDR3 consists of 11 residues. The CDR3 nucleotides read TGCAGCGCCGGAAACACCGGGGAGCTGTTTTTT. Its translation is CSAGNTGELFF.

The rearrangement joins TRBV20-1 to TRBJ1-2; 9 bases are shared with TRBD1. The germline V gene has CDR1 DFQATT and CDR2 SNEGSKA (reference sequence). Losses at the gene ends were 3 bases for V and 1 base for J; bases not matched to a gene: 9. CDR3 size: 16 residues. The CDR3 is CSARGGRGQGNYGYTF. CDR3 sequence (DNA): TGCAGTGCTAGGGGGGGAAGGGGACAGGGTAACTATGGCTACACCTTC.

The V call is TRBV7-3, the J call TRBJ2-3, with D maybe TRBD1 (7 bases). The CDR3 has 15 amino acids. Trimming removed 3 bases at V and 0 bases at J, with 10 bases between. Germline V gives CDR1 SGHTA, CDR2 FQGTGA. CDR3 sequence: CASSFAGQSTDTQYF. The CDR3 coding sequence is TGTGCCAGCAGCTTCGCGGGACAGAGCACAGATACGCAGTATTTT.

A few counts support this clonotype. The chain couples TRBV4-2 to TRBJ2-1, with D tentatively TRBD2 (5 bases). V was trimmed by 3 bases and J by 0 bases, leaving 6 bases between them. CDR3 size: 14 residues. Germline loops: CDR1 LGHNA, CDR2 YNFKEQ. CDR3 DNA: TGTGCCAGCAGCCACGCGGGCTCCTACAATGAGCAGTTCTTC. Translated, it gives CASSHAGSYNEQFF.

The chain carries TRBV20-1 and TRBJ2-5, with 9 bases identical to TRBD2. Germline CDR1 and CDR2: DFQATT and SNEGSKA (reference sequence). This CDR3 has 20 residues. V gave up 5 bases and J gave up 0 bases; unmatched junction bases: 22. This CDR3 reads CSAPPVGWGGGAAYQETQYF. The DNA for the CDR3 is TGCAGTGCTCCCCCTGTCGGTTGGGGCGGGGGGGCTGCGTACCAAGAGACCCAGTACTTC.

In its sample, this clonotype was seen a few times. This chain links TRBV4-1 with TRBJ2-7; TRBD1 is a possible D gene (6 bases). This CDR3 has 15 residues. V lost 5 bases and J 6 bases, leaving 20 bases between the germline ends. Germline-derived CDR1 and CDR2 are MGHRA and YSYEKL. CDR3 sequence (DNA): TGCGCCAGCAGCAAAACAGGGCTAGATCCGTCCGAGCAGTACTTC. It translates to CASSKTGLDPSEQYF.

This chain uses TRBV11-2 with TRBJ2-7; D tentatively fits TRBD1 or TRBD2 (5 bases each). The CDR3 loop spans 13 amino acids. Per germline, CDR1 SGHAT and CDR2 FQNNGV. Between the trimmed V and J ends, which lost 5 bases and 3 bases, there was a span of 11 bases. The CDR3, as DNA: TGTGCCAGCAGCCGGGGACGGCTCTACGAGCAGTACTTC. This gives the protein CASSRGRLYEQYF.

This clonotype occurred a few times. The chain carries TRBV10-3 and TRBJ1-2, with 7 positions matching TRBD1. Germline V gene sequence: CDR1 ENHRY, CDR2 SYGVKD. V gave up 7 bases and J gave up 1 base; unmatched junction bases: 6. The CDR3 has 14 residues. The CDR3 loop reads CAITSTGLNYGYTF. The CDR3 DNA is TGTGCCATCACCTCGACAGGGCTTAACTATGGCTACACCTTC.

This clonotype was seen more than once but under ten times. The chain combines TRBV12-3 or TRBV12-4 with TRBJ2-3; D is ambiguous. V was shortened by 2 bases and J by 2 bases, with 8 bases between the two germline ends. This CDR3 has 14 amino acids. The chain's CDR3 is CASSLIAVTDTQYF. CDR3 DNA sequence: TGTGCCAGCAGTTTAATAGCAGTCACAGATACGCAGTATTTT.

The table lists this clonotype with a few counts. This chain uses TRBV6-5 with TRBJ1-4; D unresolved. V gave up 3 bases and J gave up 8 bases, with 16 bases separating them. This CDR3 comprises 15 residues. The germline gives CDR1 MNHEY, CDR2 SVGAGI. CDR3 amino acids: CASSYTPAVGEKLFF. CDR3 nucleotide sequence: TGTGCCAGCAGTTATACCCCGGCAGTAGGAGAAAAACTGTTTTTT.

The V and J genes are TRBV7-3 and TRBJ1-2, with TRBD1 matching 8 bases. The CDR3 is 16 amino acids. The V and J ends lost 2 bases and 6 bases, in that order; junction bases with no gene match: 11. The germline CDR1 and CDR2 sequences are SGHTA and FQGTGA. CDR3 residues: CASSLRLGQGKDGYTF. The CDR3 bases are TGTGCCAGCAGCTTACGCCTCGGACAGGGCAAAGATGGCTACACCTTC.

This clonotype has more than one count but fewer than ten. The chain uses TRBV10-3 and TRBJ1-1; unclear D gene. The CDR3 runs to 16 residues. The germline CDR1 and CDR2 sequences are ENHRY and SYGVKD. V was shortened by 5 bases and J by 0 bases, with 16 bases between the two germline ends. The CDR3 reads CAISPGAVGLNTEAFF. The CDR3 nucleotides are TGTGCCATCAGTCCAGGAGCGGTGGGCCTGAACACTGAAGCTTTCTTT.

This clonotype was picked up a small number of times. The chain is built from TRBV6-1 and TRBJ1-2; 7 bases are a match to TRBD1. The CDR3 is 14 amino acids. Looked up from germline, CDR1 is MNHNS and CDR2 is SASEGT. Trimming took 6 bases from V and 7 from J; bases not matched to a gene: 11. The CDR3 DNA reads TGTGCCAGCAGCCCCGACAGGGTAGCCGGTGGCTACACCTTC. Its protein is CASSPDRVAGGYTF.

The CDR3, as DNA: TGTGCCAGCAGTTTAGGAGGGTCAGCCACTAGCACAGATACGCAGTATTTT. The encoded protein is CASSLGGSATSTDTQYF. This sequence joins TRBV12-3 or TRBV12-4 and TRBJ2-3; D is possibly TRBD2 (5 bases). Trimming stripped 1 base from V and 0 bases from J, with 14 bases between. The CDR3 is 17 amino acids.

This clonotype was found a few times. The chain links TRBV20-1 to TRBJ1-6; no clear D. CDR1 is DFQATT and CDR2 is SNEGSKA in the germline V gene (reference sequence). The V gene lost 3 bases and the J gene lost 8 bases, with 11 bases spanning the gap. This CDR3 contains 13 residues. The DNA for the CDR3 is TGCAGTGCTAGGACGGAGGATTATTCACCCCTCCACTTT. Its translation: CSARTEDYSPLHF.

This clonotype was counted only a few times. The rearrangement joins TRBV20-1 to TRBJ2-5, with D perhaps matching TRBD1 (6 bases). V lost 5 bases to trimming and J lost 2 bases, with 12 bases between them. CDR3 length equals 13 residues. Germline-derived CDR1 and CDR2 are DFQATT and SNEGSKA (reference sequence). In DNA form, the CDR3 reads TGCAGTGCTTCCCGGACAGTGCAAGAGACCCAGTACTTC. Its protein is CSASRTVQETQYF.